A single sample gave rise to the 21 T cell receptor beta chains below, sequenced in a study of control samples from healthy donors and cancer patients. The table came from immunoSEQ multiplex PCR; TCRdb's copy has only in-frame clones and leaves some out. The table has 120,000 or so clones, around 92% seen once. The sequenced sample consisted of PBMCs. Receptor source: an elderly man with head and neck cancer.

This clone is a singleton in its sample. This chain links TRBV5-1 with TRBJ1-3; 7 nucleotides match TRBD1. V dropped 2 bases and J dropped 3; count of bases not matched to a gene: 5. CDR3 length: 15 residues. Germline V gene data show CDR1 as SGHRS and CDR2 as YFSETQ. The CDR3 is CASSFTGAGGNTIYF. In DNA, the CDR3 is TGCGCCAGCAGCTTCACAGGGGCGGGTGGAAACACCATATATTTT.

V gene TRBV10-1 combines with J gene TRBJ2-3, with D perhaps matching TRBD1 or TRBD2 (5 bases each). Deletions cut 10 bases from V and 2 bases from J, with 16 bases between. Germline assignment: CDR1 WNHNN and CDR2 SYGVQD (reference sequence). CDR3 length: 14 residues. CDR3 nucleotides: TGCGCCAAGGGGACCGTACGAGACACAGATACGCAGTATTTT. Its protein is CAKGTVRDTDTQYF.

The V gene is TRBV2, the J gene TRBJ2-1; 9 bases map to TRBD1. This CDR3 comprises 15 residues. Germline V lookup: CDR1 SNHLY, CDR2 FYNNEI. Unmatched junction bases numbered 3, after V lost 6 bases and J lost 0 bases. In DNA form, the CDR3 reads TGTGCCAGCAGCGGGGACAGGGTCTCCTACAATGAGCAGTTCTTC. Encoded protein: CASSGDRVSYNEQFF.

V gene TRBV9 combines with J gene TRBJ2-1; D not certain. The germline gives CDR1 SGDLS, CDR2 YYNGEE. Deletions cut 4 bases from V and 8 bases from J, with 16 bases between. The CDR3 has 14 amino acids. CDR3 amino acids: CASSRSTAMDEQFF. The CDR3 DNA reads TGTGCCAGCAGCCGGTCGACCGCTATGGATGAGCAGTTCTTC.

The chain has TRBV6-1 and TRBJ1-2, with a weak D call TRBD1 (5 bases). V was cut by 3 bases and J by 5 bases, with 13 bases left in between. Per germline, CDR1 MNHNS and CDR2 SASEGT. The CDR3 contains 14 residues. CDR3 loop: CASSDGATPYGYTF. The CDR3 region has the DNA TGTGCCAGCAGTGACGGGGCCACTCCTTATGGCTACACCTTC.

This clone was recorded only once. The rearrangement joins TRBV10-3 to TRBJ1-5; TRBD1 is a possible D gene (6 bases). CDR3 length: 13 amino acids. CDR1 and CDR2 (germline): ENHRY, SYGVKD. Trimming removed 4 bases from V and 6 bases from J, with 10 bases in between. The CDR3 DNA is TGTGCCATCAGTGGCAGGGGTGGTCAGCCCCAGCATTTT. It translates to CAISGRGGQPQHF.

This rearrangement joins TRBV5-4 to TRBJ2-7, with D tentatively TRBD1 (5 bases). The length of the CDR3 is 17 residues. V lost 4 bases to trimming and J lost 0 bases, with 20 bases between them. From germline, CDR1 is SGHNT and CDR2 YYREEE (reference sequence). CDR3: CASSIEGWGPSSYEQYF. DNA for the CDR3: TGTGCCAGCAGCATCGAAGGTTGGGGCCCGAGCTCCTACGAGCAGTACTTC.

The genes are TRBV2 and TRBJ2-6; 7 bases are a match to TRBD2. V shed 4 bases and J 0 bases; nucleotides not matched to a gene: 3. Germline V gives CDR1 SNHLY, CDR2 FYNNEI. The CDR3 covers 16 residues. The CDR3 nucleotides read TGTGCCAGCAGTGCGGGACTACGCTCTGGGGCCAACGTCCTGACTTTC. It codes for CASSAGLRSGANVLTF.

The rearrangement links TRBV10-3 to TRBJ2-2; D may be TRBD1 (5 bases). The V end lost 6 bases, the J end lost 5 bases, and 22 bases lay between the germline ends. CDR1 and CDR2 (germline): ENHRY, SYGVKD. The CDR3 contains 17 residues. Here the CDR3 DNA reads TGTGCCATCAGGGACCCGGCAGGGATGATGAGGACCGGGGAGCTGTTTTTT. Translation gives CAIRDPAGMMRTGELFF.

This chain connects TRBV5-1 to TRBJ2-2; TRBD1 agrees at 7 bases. The germline CDR1 and CDR2 sequences are SGHRS and YFSETQ. The CDR3 sequence is 15 residues long. Trimming cost V 4 bases and J 1 base; bases outside gene matches: 4. In DNA form, the CDR3 reads TGCGCCAGCAGCCCGGGACAGCAGAACACCGGGGAGCTGTTTTTT. Amino acid sequence: CASSPGQQNTGELFF.

The rearrangement joins TRBV9 to TRBJ2-2, with a possible D match to TRBD2 (6 bases). Trimming removed 7 bases at V and 7 bases at J, with 17 bases between. Germline CDR1 reads SGDLS; CDR2 reads YYNGEE. This CDR3 region has 14 residues. The CDR3: CASGGQIGGGELFF. The CDR3 DNA reads TGTGCCAGCGGTGGCCAGATCGGGGGCGGGGAGCTGTTTTTT.

J is TRBJ2-3 and V is TRBV4-1; the match to TRBD2 covers 7 bases. Trimming at V came to 2 bases and at J to 5 bases, leaving 13 bases not matched to a gene. The CDR3 runs to 17 residues. The germline V gene encodes CDR1 MGHRA and CDR2 YSYEKL. DNA for the CDR3: TGCGCCAGCAGCCAAACCCCCCGAGGGAGGGGAAAAGATACGCAGTATTTT. The encoded protein is CASSQTPRGRGKDTQYF.

CDR3 in amino acids: CASRGTDREGGQPQHF. CDR3 coding DNA: TGTGCCAGTAGGGGAACCGACAGGGAAGGTGGGCAGCCCCAGCATTTT. The chain couples TRBV19 to TRBJ1-5, with 7 bases aligning to TRBD1. Trimming took 6 bases from V and 7 from J; bases not matched to a gene: 15. From germline, CDR1 is LNHDA and CDR2 SQIVND (reference sequence). CDR3 length equals 16 residues.

The chain is built from TRBV7-2 and TRBJ2-2; D is unclear. Trimming cost V 2 bases and J 0 bases, with 13 bases left between them. The CDR3 totals 17 residues. Per germline, CDR1 SGHTA and CDR2 FQGNSA. Written as DNA, the CDR3 is TGTGCCAGCAGCTTAAGTTCGGCCACGCCGAACACCGGGGAGCTGTTTTTT. Translated, it gives CASSLSSATPNTGELFF. The whole variable domain, filled in from reference TRBV7-2 and TRBJ2-2, reads GAGVSQSPSNKVTEKGKDVELRCDPISGHTALYWYRQSLGQGLEFLIYFQGNSAPDKSGLPSDRFSAERTGGSVSTLTIQRTQQEDSAVYLCASSLSSATPNTGELFFGEGSRLTVL.

The rearrangement joins TRBV24-1 to TRBJ2-1; no clear D. CDR3 length equals 11 residues. Deletions cut 9 bases from V and 6 bases from J, with 8 bases between. Looked up from germline, CDR1 is KGHDR and CDR2 is SFDVKD. The CDR3 protein is CATESLNEQFF. CDR3 sequence (DNA): TGTGCCACCGAATCGCTCAATGAGCAGTTCTTC.

The V call is TRBV5-1, the J call TRBJ1-5; D call uncertain. Germline loops: CDR1 SGHRS, CDR2 YFSETQ. The CDR3 is 16 amino acids. V shed 1 base and J shed 3 bases, with 14 bases lying between them. Here the CDR3 reads CASSLIGGLLNQPQHF. CDR3 sequence (DNA): TGCGCCAGCAGCTTGATTGGAGGGCTCCTCAATCAGCCCCAGCATTTT.

The chain uses TRBV10-1 and TRBJ2-3; 11 nucleotides match TRBD2. Trimming at V came to 8 bases and at J to 4 bases, leaving 8 bases not matched to a gene. The CDR3 covers 15 residues. Per germline, CDR1 WNHNN and CDR2 SYGVQD (reference sequence). CDR3 region: CASSPLAGGPDTQYF. The CDR3 DNA is TGCGCCAGCTCCCCATTAGCGGGGGGGCCAGATACGCAGTATTTT.

J is TRBJ2-2 and V is TRBV15; no firm D call. V gave up 1 base and J gave up 1 base, with 7 bases separating them. CDR3 length equals 15 residues. Germline V lookup: CDR1 LNHNV, CDR2 YYDKDF (reference sequence). In DNA, the CDR3 is TGTGCCACCAGCAGAGCCACAGTGAACACCGGGGAGCTGTTTTTT. It specifies CATSRATVNTGELFF.

The V and J genes are TRBV5-1 and TRBJ1-2; D is undetermined. CDR1 and CDR2 (germline): SGHRS, YFSETQ. The V and J ends lost 4 bases and 0 bases respectively, with 7 bases between them. The CDR3 length is 13 residues. The DNA for the CDR3 is TGCGCCAGCAGCCCGCAAACTAACTATGGCTACACCTTC. This codes for CASSPQTNYGYTF.

V gene TRBV11-2 combines with J gene TRBJ2-7; 10 positions agree with TRBD1. The CDR3 has 14 residues. Per the germline V gene, CDR1 is SGHAT and CDR2 is FQNNGV. The ends lost 4 bases at V and 2 bases at J; junction bases unmatched: 2. The chain's CDR3 is CASSSGTGAYEQYF. For the CDR3, the DNA is TGTGCCAGCAGCTCCGGGACAGGGGCCTACGAGCAGTACTTC.

V is TRBV5-8 and J is TRBJ1-6; D may be TRBD1 (5 bases). CDR3 length: 15 amino acids. CDR1 is SGHTS and CDR2 is YDEGEE in the germline V gene. Between the trimmed V and J ends, which lost 5 bases and 4 bases, there was a span of 13 bases. The CDR3 here is CASSSARGYNSPLHF. The CDR3 DNA reads TGTGCCAGCAGTTCCGCGAGGGGTTATAATTCACCCCTCCACTTT.